The TCR beta chain described here comes from a study of neoadjuvant anti-PD-1 for oral cavity cancer. Sequencing used immunoSEQ multiplex PCR; TCRdb keeps in-frame clones, though not all of them. The repertoire holds about 18,000 clones, with 65% to 85% as singletons. The sequencing here drew on PBMCs, taken before nivolumab (anti-PD-1) treatment. The source of this sequence is a person aged 35 to 85 with oral cavity squamous cell carcinoma.

The CDR3 spells CASSYSGRGLTDTQYF. The CDR3 DNA sequence: TGTGCCAGCAGTTACTCTGGGCGGGGACTCACAGATACGCAGTATTTT. The rearrangement links TRBV6-5 to TRBJ2-3; D is possibly TRBD2 (6 bases). The germline CDR1 and CDR2 sequences are MNHEY and SVGAGI. Trimming took 0 bases from V and 2 from J, leaving 12 bases between them. There are 16 residues in the CDR3.